The count of the clone carrying this T cell receptor (beta chain) is one. As yet, its antigen is unknown. The sample originates from a study of T cell clones after liver transplantation. Study-wide background: As an antigen-independent comparator, third-party-reactive TCRbeta sequences came from pre-transplant mixed lymphocyte reactions. Subjects received no induction therapy and standard immunosuppression until randomization at 12-24 months post-transplant. General observations from the study: Low donor cell numbers restricted donor-reactive repertoire measurement in a couple of subjects. Graft donor-reactive T cells possibly entered the graft instead of undergoing deletion.

Clones were read by immunoSEQ multiplex PCR, and TCRdb kept only the in-frame ones, dropping some. The sample contains around 97,000 clones, around 84% of which appear only once. Trimming shortened V by 8 bases and J by 7 bases, and 11 bases separated the two germline ends. The CDR3 sequence is 11 residues long. In germline, CDR1 is SNHLY, CDR2 FYNNEI. The material was CD4+ T cells from blood, obtained roughly 50 months after liver transplant. This sequence was found in a human patient who received a liver transplant. The graft donor may account for some of the T cells. The chain has TRBV2 and TRBJ1-1; TRBD1 might be the D (6 bases). As DNA, the CDR3 is TGTGCCAGCGTGGACAGTTTTGAAGCTTTCTTT. This gives the protein CASVDSFEAFF.